This T cell receptor beta chain originates from a study of T-cell memory formation after mild COVID-19. Study conclusions and caveats: A subset of responding clones appeared in pre-infection memory, suggesting cross-reactive memory joined. CD4/CD8 balance characterized clones contracting day 15 to 85, and CD4+ skew characterized later expanders. Second-wave clones with a day 37 peak had unconfirmed SARS-CoV-2 specificity. Shrinking CD4+ clones resided mostly in CM and EM, and CD8+ ones in EMRA.

For this clonotype: The antigen is not known.

TCRdb used MiXCR to reprocess the 5' RACE reads, holding one entry per CDR3 protein. This table holds over 150,000 distinct CDR3 sequences, about 20% found once. Germline V gives CDR1 DFQATT, CDR2 SNEGSKA (reference sequence). V was cut by 0 bases and J by 8 bases, with 10 bases left in between. The CDR3 spans 12 residues. The V call is TRBV20-1, the J call TRBJ1-2; D gene unclear. The sample taken for sequencing was PBMCs or a T cell subset sorted from them (not recorded which). This clonotype was sampled from an adult woman who had mild COVID-19 (a few samples of this study predate the infection). Cell type and time point are not known. The DNA for the CDR3 is TGCAGTGCTAGAGAACTCGTCTGGGGCTACACCTTC. It codes for CSARELVWGYTF.